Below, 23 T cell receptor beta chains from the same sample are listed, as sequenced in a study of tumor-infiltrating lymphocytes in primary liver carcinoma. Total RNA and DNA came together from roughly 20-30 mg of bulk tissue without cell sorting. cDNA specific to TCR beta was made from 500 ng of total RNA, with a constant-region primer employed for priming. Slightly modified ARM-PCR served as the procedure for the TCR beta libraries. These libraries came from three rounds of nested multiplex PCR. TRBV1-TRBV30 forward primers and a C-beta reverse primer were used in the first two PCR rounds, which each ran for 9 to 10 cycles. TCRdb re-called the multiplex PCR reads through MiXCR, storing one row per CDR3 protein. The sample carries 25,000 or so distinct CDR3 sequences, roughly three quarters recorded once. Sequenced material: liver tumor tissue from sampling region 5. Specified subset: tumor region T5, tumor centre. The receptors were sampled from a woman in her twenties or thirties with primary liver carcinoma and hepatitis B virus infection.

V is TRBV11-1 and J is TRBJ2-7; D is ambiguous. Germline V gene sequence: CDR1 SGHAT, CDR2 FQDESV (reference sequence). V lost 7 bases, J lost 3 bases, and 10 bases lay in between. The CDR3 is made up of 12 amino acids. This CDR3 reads CASNSMGYEQYF. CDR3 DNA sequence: TGTGCCAGCAACTCCATGGGCTACGAGCAGTACTTC. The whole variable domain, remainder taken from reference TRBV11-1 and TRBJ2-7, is EAEVAQSPRYKITEKSQAVAFWCDPISGHATLYWYRQILGQGPELLVQFQDESVVDDSQLPKDRFSAERLKGVDSTLKIQPAELGDSAMYLCASNSMGYEQYFGPGTRLTVT.

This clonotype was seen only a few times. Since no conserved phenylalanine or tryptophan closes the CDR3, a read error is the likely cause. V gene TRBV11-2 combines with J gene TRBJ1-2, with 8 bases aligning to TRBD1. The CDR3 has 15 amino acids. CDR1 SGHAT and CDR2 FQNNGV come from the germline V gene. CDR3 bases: TGTGCCAACAGCCGCAGGGGGCGCGGGGTCTATGGCTACACCATC. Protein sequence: CANSRRGRGVYGYTI.

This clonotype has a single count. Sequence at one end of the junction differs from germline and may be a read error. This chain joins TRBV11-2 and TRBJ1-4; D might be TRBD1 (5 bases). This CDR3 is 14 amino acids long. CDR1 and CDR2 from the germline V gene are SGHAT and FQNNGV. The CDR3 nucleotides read TGTGCCAGCATCTTAGATGTTGGGGACGAAAAACTGTTTTTT. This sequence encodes CASILDVGDEKLFF. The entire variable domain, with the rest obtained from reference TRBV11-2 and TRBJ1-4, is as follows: EAGVAQSPRYKIIEKRQSVAFWCNPISGHATLYWYQQILGQGPKLLIQFQNNGVVDDSQLPKDRFSAERLKGVDSTLKIQPAKLEDSAVYLCASILDVGDEKLFFGSGTQLSVL.

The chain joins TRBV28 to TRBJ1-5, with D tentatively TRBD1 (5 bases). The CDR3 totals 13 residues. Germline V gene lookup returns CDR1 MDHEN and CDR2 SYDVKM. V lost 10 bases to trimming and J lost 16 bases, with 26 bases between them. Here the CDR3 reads CATRWGSEGPQHF. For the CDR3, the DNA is TGTGCCACCAGGTGGGGCTCGGAAGGTCCTCAACATTTT.

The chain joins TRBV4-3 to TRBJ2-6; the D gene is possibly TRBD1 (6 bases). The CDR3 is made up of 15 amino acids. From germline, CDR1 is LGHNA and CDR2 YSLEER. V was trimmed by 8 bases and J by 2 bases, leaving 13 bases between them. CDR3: CASQTGNAGANVLTF. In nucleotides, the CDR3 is TGCGCCAGCCAAACAGGGAATGCTGGGGCCAACGTCCTGACTTTC.

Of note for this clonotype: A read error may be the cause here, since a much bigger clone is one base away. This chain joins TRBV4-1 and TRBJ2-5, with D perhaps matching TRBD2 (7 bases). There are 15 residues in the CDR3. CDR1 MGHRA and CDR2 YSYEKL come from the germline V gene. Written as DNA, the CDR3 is TGCGCCATCAGCCAAGAAGAGAGGGGGGGCGAGACTCAGTACTTC. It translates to CAISQEERGGETQYF.

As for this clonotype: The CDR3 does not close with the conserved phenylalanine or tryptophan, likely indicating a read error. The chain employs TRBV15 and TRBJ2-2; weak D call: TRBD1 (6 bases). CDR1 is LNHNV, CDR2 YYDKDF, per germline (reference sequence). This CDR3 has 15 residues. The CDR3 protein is CVTSSSGTMAGELFS. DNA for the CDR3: TGTGTCACCAGCAGCTCCGGGACAATGGCCGGGGAGCTGTTTTCT.

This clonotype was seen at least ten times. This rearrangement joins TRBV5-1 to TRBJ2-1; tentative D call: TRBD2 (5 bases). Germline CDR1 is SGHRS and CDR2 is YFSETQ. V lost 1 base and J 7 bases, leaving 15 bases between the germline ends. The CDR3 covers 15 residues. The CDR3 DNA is TGCGCCAGCAGCTTGCCCCTAACTAGTCAGAATGAGCAGTTCTTC. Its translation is CASSLPLTSQNEQFF. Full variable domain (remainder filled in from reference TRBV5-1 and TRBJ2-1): KAGVTQTPRYLIKTRGQQVTLSCSPISGHRSVSWYQQTPGQGLQFLFEYFSETQRNKGNFPGRFSGRQFSNSRSEMNVSTLELGDSALYLCASSLPLTSQNEQFFGPGTRLTVL.

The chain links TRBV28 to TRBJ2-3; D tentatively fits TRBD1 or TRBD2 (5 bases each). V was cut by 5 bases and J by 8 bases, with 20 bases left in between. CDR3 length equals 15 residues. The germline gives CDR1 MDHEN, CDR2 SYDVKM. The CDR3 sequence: CASSHSSGRQGTQYF. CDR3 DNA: TGTGCCAGCAGTCACTCCTCGGGACGGCAAGGTACGCAGTATTTT. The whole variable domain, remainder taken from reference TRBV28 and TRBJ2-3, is DVKVTQSSRYLVKRTGEKVFLECVQDMDHENMFWYRQDPGLGLRLIYFSYDVKMKEKGDIPEGYSVSREKKERFSLILESASTNQTSMYLCASSHSSGRQGTQYFGPGTRLTVL.

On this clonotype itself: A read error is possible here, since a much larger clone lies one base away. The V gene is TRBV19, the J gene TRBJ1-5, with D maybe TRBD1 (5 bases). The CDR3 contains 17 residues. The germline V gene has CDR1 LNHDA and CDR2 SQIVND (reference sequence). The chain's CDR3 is CATSTGRLGISNQPQHF. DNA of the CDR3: TGTGCCACTAGTACGGGACGATTGGGCATTAGCAATCAGCCCCAGCATTTT. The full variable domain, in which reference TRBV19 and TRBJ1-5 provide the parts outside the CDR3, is DGGITQSPKYLFRKEGQNVTLSCEQNLNHDAMYWYRQDPGQGLRLIYYSQIVNDFQKGDIAEGYSVSREKKESFPLTVTSAQKNPTAFYLCATSTGRLGISNQPQHFGDGTRLSIL.

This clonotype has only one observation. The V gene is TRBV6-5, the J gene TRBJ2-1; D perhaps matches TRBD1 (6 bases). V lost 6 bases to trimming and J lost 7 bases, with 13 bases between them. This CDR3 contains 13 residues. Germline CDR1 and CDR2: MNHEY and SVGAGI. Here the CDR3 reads CASSSLRGNEQFF. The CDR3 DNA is TGTGCCAGCAGCTCCCTTAGGGGGAATGAGCAGTTCTTC.

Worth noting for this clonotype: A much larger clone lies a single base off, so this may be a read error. The CDR3 DNA reads TGTGCCAGCAGCGTATCCGGGACAGGGGCTAATGAGCAGTTCTTC. It specifies CASSVSGTGANEQFF. The V call is TRBV9, the J call TRBJ2-1; TRBD1 aligns across 10 bases. V shed 1 base, J shed 7 bases, and the junction held 5 bases outside the gene matches. The CDR3 runs to 15 residues. Germline CDR1 SGDLS, CDR2 YYNGEE. The full variable domain, with the rest looked up from reference TRBV9 and TRBJ2-1, is DSGVTQTPKHLITATGQRVTLRCSPRSGDLSVYWYQQSLDQGLQFLIQYYNGEERAKGNILERFSAQQFPDLHSELNLSSLELGDSALYFCASSVSGTGANEQFFGPGTRLTVL.

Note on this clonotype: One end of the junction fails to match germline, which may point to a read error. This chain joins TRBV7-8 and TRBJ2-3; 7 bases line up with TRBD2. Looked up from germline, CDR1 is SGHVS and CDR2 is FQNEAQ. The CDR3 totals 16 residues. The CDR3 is CANSFVVGGSIDTQYF. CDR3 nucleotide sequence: TGTGCCAACAGCTTTGTAGTGGGAGGGAGTATAGATACGCAGTATTTT.

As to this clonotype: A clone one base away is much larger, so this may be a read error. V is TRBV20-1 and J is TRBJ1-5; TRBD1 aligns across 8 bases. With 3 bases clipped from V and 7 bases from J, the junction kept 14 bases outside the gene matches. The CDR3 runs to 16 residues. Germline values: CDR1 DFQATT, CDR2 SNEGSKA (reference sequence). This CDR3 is CSARPSSDRVRQPQHF. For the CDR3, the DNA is TGCAGTGCTAGGCCTTCTTCGGACAGGGTCAGGCAGCCCCAGCATTTT.

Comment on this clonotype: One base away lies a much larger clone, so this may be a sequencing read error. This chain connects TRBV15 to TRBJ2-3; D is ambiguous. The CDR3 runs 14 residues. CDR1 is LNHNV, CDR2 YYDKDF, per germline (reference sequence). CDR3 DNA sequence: TGTGCCACCAGCAGAGATGGGATTGGGGATATGCAGTATTTT. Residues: CATSRDGIGDMQYF.

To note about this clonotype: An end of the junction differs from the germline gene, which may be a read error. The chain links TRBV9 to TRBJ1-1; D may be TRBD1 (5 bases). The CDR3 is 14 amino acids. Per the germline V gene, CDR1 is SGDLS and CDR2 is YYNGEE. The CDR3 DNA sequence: TGTGCCAGCAGCGTAGCCCACTCGGACACTGAAGCTCTCTTT. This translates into CASSVAHSDTEALF.

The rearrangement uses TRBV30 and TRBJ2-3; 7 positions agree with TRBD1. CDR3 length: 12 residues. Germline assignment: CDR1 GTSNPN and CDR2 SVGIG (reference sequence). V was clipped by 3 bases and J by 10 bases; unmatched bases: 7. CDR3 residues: CAWSVWDSAQYF. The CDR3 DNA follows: TGTGCCTGGAGCGTATGGGACAGTGCGCAGTATTTT. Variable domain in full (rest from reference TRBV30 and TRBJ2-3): SQTIHQWPATLVQPVGSPLSLECTVEGTSNPNLYWYRQAAGRGLQLLFYSVGIGQISSEVPQNLSASRPQDRQFILSSKKLLLSDSGFYLCAWSVWDSAQYFGPGTRLTVL.

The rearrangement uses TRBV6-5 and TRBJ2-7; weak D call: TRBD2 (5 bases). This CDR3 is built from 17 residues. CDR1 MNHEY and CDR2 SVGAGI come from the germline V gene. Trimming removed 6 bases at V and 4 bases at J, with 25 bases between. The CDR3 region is CASSFAGISRSSYEQYF. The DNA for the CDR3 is TGTGCCAGCAGCTTCGCCGGGATTAGCAGGAGCTCATACGAGCAGTACTTC.

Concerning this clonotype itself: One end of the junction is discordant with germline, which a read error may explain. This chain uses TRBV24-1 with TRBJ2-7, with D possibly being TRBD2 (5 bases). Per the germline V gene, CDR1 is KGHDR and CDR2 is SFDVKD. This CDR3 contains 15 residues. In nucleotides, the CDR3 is TGTACCACATCAAGCGGAGGAGCGCCTCCCTACGAGCAGTACTTC. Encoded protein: CTTSSGGAPPYEQYF.

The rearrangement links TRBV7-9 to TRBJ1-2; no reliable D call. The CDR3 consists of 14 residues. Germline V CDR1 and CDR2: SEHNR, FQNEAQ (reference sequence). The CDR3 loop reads CVTNAGSGNYGYTF. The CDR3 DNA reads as TGTGTCACCAATGCGGGTTCGGGTAACTATGGCTACACCTTC.

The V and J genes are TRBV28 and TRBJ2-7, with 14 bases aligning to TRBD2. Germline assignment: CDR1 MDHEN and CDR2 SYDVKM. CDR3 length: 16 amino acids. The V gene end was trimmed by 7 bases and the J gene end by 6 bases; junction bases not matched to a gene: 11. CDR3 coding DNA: TGTGCCAGCACTTGTTTGGGACTAGCGGGAGCTGGCGAGCAGTACTTC. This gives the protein CASTCLGLAGAGEQYF.

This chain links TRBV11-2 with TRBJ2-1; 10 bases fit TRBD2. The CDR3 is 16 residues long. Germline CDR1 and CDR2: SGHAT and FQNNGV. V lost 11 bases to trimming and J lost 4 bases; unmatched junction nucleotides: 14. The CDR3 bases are TGTGCCGACAGCACCTCTCTAGCGGGAGAATACAATGAGCAGTTCTTC. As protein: CADSTSLAGEYNEQFF.

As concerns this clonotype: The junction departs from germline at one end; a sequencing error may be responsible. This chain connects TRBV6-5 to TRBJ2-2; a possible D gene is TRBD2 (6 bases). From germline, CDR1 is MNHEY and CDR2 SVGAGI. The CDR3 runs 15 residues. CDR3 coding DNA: TGTGCCAGCAGTCTCATGGGACTGAACACCGGGGAGCTACATTTT. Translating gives CASSLMGLNTGELHF.